Listed below are T cell receptor beta chains from one sample, sequenced in a study of blood T cell repertoires in COVID-19. Generated by immunoSEQ multiplex PCR, the TCRdb table keeps only in-frame clones and is missing some. This sample has about 170,000 clones, with around 67% found just once. The sample taken for sequencing was peripheral blood. These receptors were obtained from a woman older than 75 with acute or convalescent COVID-19. Both conserved end residues are part of each CDR3. Each record gives: D gene, clone size, V gene, J gene, CDR3 DNA, CDR3 protein. The D gene is left open where the match is weak. Only part of the rows carry a size: once, few, many, or a class if the clone is expanded.

>TRBD2|-|TRBV9|TRBJ2-1
TGTGCCAGCAGCGTAGATATGCGGGAGGCTTACAATGAGCAGTTCTTC
CASSVDMREAYNEQFF
>-|-|TRBV19|TRBJ2-6
TGTGCCAGTAGTACAAAAGTCCCTAGTCTGCGGTACTCTGGGGCCAACGTCCTGACTTTC
CASSTKVPSLRYSGANVLTF
>TRBD2|-|TRBV18|TRBJ2-5
TGTGCCAGCTCGTCCGGGGAGGGGATCCAAGAGACCCAGTACTTC
CASSSGEGIQETQYF
>TRBD1|-|TRBV6-5|TRBJ2-2
TGTGCCAGCAAACGGACAGGGATCCCCGGGGAGCTGTTTTTT
CASKRTGIPGELFF
>TRBD2|-|TRBV7-2|TRBJ2-1
TGTGCCAGCAGCATGATCACTAGCGGGAGAGGGTTCTTC
CASSMITSGRGFF
>TRBD1|-|TRBV6-5|TRBJ1-5
TGTGCCAGCAGACGACAGGGGGGGAATCAGCCCCAGCATTTT
CASRRQGGNQPQHF
>TRBD1|-|TRBV6-2/TRBV6-3|TRBJ1-1
TGTGCCAGCAGCAGAACAGGGGGGGGCACTGAAGCTTTCTTT
CASSRTGGGTEAFF
>-|few|TRBV30|TRBJ1-1
TGTGCCTGGAGTTTTCAGGGGAACACTGAAGCTTTCTTT
CAWSFQGNTEAFF
>TRBD1|-|TRBV6-5|TRBJ1-6
TGTGCCAGCAGGGACGTACCGGGACAGAATTCACCCCTCCACTTT
CASRDVPGQNSPLHF
>TRBD1|once|TRBV9|TRBJ1-4
TGTGCCAGCAGCACGACCGGGACAGGTGGAAAACTGTTTTTT
CASSTTGTGGKLFF
>TRBD2|-|TRBV6-2/TRBV6-3|TRBJ2-1
TGTGCCAGCAGTTACCTTCTCACTAGCGGGAGGATTGAGCAGTTCTTC
CASSYLLTSGRIEQFF
>-|-|TRBV11-1|TRBJ2-7
TGTGCCAGCAGCCCCCAGGGCGGAACCTACGAGCAGTACTTC
CASSPQGGTYEQYF
>-|few|TRBV3-1/TRBV3-2|TRBJ1-1
TGTGCCAGCAGCCATACGAGCAGGGCAAACACTGAAGCTTTCTTT
CASSHTSRANTEAFF
>-|-|TRBV6-1|TRBJ1-1
TGTGCCAGCAGTGAAGTCTTAGTTGACACTGAAGCTTTCTTT
CASSEVLVDTEAFF
>TRBD1|-|TRBV3-1/TRBV3-2|TRBJ1-2
TGTGCCAGCAGCCAAGATAGAAGGGGGCCGGGTGGCTACACCTTC
CASSQDRRGPGGYTF
>TRBD1|-|TRBV29-1|TRBJ1-1
TGCAGCGGTGGGACAGGGGAGTACACTGAAGCTTTCTTT
CSGGTGEYTEAFF
>TRBD1|-|TRBV2|TRBJ2-2
TGTGCCAGCAACCGGGACAGGGGCACCGGGGAGCTGTTTTTT
CASNRDRGTGELFF
>-|-|TRBV19|TRBJ2-2
TGTGCCAGTAGTACCCGGGCGGCTAGCGCCACCGGGGAGCTGTTTTTT
CASSTRAASATGELFF
>TRBD2|-|TRBV7-2|TRBJ2-7
TGTGCCAGCAGCTTAGATTCTGGGGGGGAGACCTACGAGCAGTACTTC
CASSLDSGGETYEQYF
>-|-|TRBV28|TRBJ2-1
TGTGCCAGCAGTTTATGGGACAGCAACTCCTACAATGAGCAGTTCTTC
CASSLWDSNSYNEQFF
>TRBD2|-|TRBV2|TRBJ2-5
TGTGCCAGCAAACTAGCGGGAGGCGGCGAGACCCAGTACTTC
CASKLAGGGETQYF
>TRBD1|few|TRBV29-1|TRBJ2-5
TGCAGCACCCGACAGGGGACCCAAGAGACCCAGTACTTC
CSTRQGTQETQYF
>-|-|TRBV3-1/TRBV3-2|TRBJ1-6
TGTGCCAGCAGCCAAGATCAGGGTTCCTATAATTCACCCCTCCACTTT
CASSQDQGSYNSPLHF
>-|-|TRBV11-3|TRBJ2-2
TGTGCCAGCAGCTTAGATAGGGGTGTCTCCGGGGAGCTGTTTTTT
CASSLDRGVSGELFF
>TRBD2|-|TRBV14|TRBJ2-3
TGTGCCAGCAGCCCGTTGTATGGGCTAGCGGGAGTAGTCACAGATACGCAGTATTTT
CASSPLYGLAGVVTDTQYF
>-|-|TRBV10-3|TRBJ1-3
TGTGCCATCAGTGCCGGGGAATCTGGAAACACCATATATTTT
CAISAGESGNTIYF
>TRBD2|-|TRBV5-1|TRBJ2-1
TGCGCCAGCAGCACGGGACTAGCGGGAGATCAGTTCTTC
CASSTGLAGDQFF
>TRBD1|-|TRBV4-3|TRBJ1-1
TGCGCCAGCAGCCAAGATAACAGGGGCACTGAAGCTTTCTTT
CASSQDNRGTEAFF
>-|-|TRBV12-3/TRBV12-4|TRBJ2-4
TGTGCCAGCATGTCTGGCCAGGGTGGCATTCAGTACTTC
CASMSGQGGIQYF
>TRBD2|few|TRBV4-2|TRBJ2-7
TGTGCCAGCAGCCAAGCACGCGGGAGCGTCTACGAGCAGTACTTC
CASSQARGSVYEQYF
>-|-|TRBV5-1|TRBJ1-6
TGCGCCAGCAGCTTGGTCGGCCTAATGGAGAATTCACCCCTCCACTTT
CASSLVGLMENSPLHF
>-|-|TRBV6-5|TRBJ1-6
TGTGCCAGCATCCCCGCGGCAGACTATAATTCACCCCTCCACTTT
CASIPAADYNSPLHF
>TRBD1|once|TRBV10-3|TRBJ1-4
TGTGCCATCAGCTCCGGGACAGGGGCTAATGAAAAACTGTTTTTT
CAISSGTGANEKLFF
>TRBD2|-|TRBV10-1|TRBJ2-1
TGCGCCAGCAGTGGTGGTAGCGGGAGTTTTAGTGAGCAGTTCTTC
CASSGGSGSFSEQFF
>-|once|TRBV6-5|TRBJ2-5
TGTGCCAGCAGTATAAACAACCAAGAGACCCAGTACTTC
CASSINNQETQYF
>-|-|TRBV7-2|TRBJ2-7
TGTGCCAGCAGCTTAGTAATAGACTTCGACGGGGAGCAGTACTTC
CASSLVIDFDGEQYF
>TRBD1|-|TRBV28|TRBJ1-4
TGTGCCAGCAACCCTACCGGGACAGGGTGGGTAAAACTGTTTTTT
CASNPTGTGWVKLFF
>TRBD2|-|TRBV5-1|TRBJ2-7
TGCGCCAGCAGCTTGGGCGGTACTAGCGTGTTCGAGCAGTACTTC
CASSLGGTSVFEQYF
>-|-|TRBV18|TRBJ1-2
TGTGCCAGCTCAGCAGGGTCTGGCTACACCTTC
CASSAGSGYTF
>TRBD1|-|TRBV18|TRBJ2-7
TGTGCCAGCTCACCAGAATGGGACAGGCTCGAGCAGTACTTC
CASSPEWDRLEQYF
>TRBD2|-|TRBV18|TRBJ2-7
TGTGCCAGCTCAAAAGGACTAGAACAGTCCTACGAGCAGTACTTC
CASSKGLEQSYEQYF
>TRBD2|-|TRBV19|TRBJ2-2
TGTGCCAGTACAGTACTAGCGGGGTACACCGGGGAGCTGTTTTTT
CASTVLAGYTGELFF
>-|few|TRBV5-4|TRBJ2-7
TGTGCCAGCAGCTTGGATAGACTATCGGGCTACGAGCAGTACTTC
CASSLDRLSGYEQYF
>-|few|TRBV6-5|TRBJ2-1
TGTGCCAGCAGTTTGTCGAGAGGGAACAATGAGCAGTTCTTC
CASSLSRGNNEQFF
>TRBD2|once|TRBV4-1|TRBJ2-7
TGCGCCAGCAGCCAAGAGGCTAGCGGGAGGGAGCAGTACTTC
CASSQEASGREQYF
>TRBD1|-|TRBV19|TRBJ1-1
TGTGCCAGTAGTAGGTACAGGGGGAACACTGAAGCTTTCTTT
CASSRYRGNTEAFF
>-|-|TRBV4-2|TRBJ1-4
TGTGCCAGCAGCCAAGAGCCAGGGAAGGGATCTAATGAAAAACTGTTTTTT
CASSQEPGKGSNEKLFF
>-|-|TRBV30|TRBJ2-7
TGTGCCTGGAGTGGATCGGGGAGCTCCTACGAGCAGTACTTC
CAWSGSGSSYEQYF
>-|few|TRBV10-1|TRBJ2-1
TGCGCCAGCAGTGCGGGAGTGACCTACAATGAGCAGTTCTTC
CASSAGVTYNEQFF
>-|-|TRBV7-9|TRBJ2-1
TGTGCCAGCAGCTTAGGAGGGTGGAATGAGCAGTTCTTC
CASSLGGWNEQFF
>-|-|TRBV6-1|TRBJ2-3
TGTGCCAGCAGTGACCCCAGGGCAGATACGCAGTATTTT
CASSDPRADTQYF
>TRBD1|-|TRBV28|TRBJ2-7
TGTGCCAGCGACAGGGGTCTTATCCACGAGCAGTACTTC
CASDRGLIHEQYF
>TRBD2|-|TRBV10-3|TRBJ2-3
TGTGCCATCAGTGAGTCGGTGGGCGGGAGATATACGCAGTATTTT
CAISESVGGRYTQYF